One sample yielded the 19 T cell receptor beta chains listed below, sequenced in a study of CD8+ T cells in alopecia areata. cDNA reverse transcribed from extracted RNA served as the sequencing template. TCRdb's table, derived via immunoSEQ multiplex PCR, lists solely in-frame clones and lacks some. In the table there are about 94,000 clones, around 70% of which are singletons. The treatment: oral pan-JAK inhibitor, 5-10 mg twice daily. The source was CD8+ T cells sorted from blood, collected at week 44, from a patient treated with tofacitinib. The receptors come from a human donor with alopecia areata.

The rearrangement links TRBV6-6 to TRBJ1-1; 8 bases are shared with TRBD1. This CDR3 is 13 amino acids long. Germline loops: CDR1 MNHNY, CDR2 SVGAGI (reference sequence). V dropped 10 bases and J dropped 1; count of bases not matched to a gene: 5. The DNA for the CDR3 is TGTGCCACCCGACAGGGGACGAACACTGAAGCTTTCTTT. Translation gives CATRQGTNTEAFF.

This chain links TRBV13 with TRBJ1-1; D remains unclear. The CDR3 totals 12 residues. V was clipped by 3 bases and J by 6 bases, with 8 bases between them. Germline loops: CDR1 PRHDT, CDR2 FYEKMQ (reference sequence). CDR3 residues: CASSFGGSEAFF. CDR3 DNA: TGTGCCAGCAGCTTTGGAGGTTCTGAAGCTTTCTTT. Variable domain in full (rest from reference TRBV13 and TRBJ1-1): AAGVIQSPRHLIKEKRETATLKCYPIPRHDTVYWYQQGPGQDPQFLISFYEKMQSDKGSIPDRFSAQQFSDYHSELNMSSLELGDSALYFCASSFGGSEAFFGQGTRLTVV.

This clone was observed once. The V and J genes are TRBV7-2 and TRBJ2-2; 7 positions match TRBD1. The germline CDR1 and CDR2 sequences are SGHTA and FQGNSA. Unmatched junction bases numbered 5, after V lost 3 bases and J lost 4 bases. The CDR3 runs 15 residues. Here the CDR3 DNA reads TGTGCCAGCAGCTTCTGGGACAGCGCCACCGGGGAGCTGTTTTTT. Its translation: CASSFWDSATGELFF.

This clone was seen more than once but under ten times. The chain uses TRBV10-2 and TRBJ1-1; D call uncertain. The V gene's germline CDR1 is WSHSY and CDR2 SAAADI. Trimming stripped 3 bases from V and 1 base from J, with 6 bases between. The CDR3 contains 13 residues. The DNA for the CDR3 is TGCGCCAGCAGTGAAAATAGGAACACTGAAGCTTTCTTT. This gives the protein CASSENRNTEAFF.

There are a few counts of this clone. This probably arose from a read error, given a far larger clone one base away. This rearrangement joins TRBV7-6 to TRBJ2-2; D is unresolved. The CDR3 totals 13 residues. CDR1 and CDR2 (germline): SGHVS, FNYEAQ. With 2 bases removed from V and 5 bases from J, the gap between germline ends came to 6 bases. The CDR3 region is CASSLIGTGELFF. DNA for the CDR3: TGTGCCAGCAGCTTAATTGGGACCGGGGAGCTGTTTTTT.

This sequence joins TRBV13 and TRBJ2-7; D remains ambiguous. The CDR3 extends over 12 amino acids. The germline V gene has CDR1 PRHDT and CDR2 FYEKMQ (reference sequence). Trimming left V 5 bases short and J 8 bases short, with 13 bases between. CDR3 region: CASSPRGVQQYF. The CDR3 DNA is TGTGCCAGCAGCCCTCGTGGGGTCCAGCAGTACTTC.

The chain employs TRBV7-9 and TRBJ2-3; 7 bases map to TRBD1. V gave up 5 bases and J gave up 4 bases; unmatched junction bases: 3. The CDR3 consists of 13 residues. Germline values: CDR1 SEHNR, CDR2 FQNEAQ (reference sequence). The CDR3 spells CASSHRGSDTQYF. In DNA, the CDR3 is TGTGCCAGCAGCCACAGGGGTTCAGATACGCAGTATTTT.

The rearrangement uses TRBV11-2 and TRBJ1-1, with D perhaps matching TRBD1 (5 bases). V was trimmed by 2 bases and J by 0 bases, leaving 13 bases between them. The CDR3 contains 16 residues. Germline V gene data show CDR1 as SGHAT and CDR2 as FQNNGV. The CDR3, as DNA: TGTGCCAGCAGCTTAAGGGCGGGGGTATTGAACACTGAAGCTTTCTTT. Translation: CASSLRAGVLNTEAFF.

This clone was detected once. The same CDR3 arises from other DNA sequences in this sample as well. This chain's CDR3 is CASSLGGWETQYF. CDR3 bases: TGTGCCAGCAGCTTAGGGGGCTGGGAGACCCAGTACTTC. The chain couples TRBV7-3 to TRBJ2-5; tentatively, D is TRBD1 (6 bases). The length of the CDR3 is 13 residues. Trimming removed 2 bases at V and 5 bases at J, with 9 bases between. Germline values: CDR1 SGHTA, CDR2 FQGTGA.

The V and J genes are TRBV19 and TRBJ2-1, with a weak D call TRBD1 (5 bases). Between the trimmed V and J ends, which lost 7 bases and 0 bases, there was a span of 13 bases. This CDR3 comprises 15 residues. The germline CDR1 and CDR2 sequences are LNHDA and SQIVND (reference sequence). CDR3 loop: CASTETESSYNEQFF. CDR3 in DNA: TGTGCCAGTACGGAGACAGAGAGCTCCTACAATGAGCAGTTCTTC.

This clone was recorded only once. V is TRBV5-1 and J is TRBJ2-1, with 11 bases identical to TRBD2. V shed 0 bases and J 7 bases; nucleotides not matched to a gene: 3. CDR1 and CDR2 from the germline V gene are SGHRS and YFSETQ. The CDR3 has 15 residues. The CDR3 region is CASSLVASGGNEQFF. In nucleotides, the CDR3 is TGCGCCAGCAGCTTGGTGGCTAGCGGGGGGAATGAGCAGTTCTTC.

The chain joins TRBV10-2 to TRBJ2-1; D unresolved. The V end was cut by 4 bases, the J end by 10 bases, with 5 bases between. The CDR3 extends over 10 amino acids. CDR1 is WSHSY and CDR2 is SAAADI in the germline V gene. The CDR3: CASSGIEQFF. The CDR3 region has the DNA TGCGCCAGCAGTGGAATCGAGCAGTTCTTC.

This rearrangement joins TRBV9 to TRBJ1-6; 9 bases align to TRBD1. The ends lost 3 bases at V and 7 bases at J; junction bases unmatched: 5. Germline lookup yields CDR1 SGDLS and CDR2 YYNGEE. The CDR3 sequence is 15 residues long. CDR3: CASSAKGTGNSPLHF. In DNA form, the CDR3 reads TGTGCCAGCAGCGCCAAAGGGACAGGGAATTCACCCCTCCACTTT.

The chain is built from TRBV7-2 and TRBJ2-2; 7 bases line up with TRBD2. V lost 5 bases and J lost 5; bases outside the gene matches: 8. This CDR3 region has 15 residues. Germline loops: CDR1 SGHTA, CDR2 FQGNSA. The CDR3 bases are TGTGCCAGCAGCCTCGGACTAGTCCGGACCGGGGAGCTGTTTTTT. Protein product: CASSLGLVRTGELFF. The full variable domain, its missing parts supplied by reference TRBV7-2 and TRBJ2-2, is GAGVSQSPSNKVTEKGKDVELRCDPISGHTALYWYRQSLGQGLEFLIYFQGNSAPDKSGLPSDRFSAERTGGSVSTLTIQRTQQEDSAVYLCASSLGLVRTGELFFGEGSRLTVL.

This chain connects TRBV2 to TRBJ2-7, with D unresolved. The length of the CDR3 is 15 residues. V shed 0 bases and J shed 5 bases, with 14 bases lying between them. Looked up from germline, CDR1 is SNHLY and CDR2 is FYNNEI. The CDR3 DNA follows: TGTGCCAGCAGTGAAGCAACAGAAGGAAAGGACGAGCAGTACTTC. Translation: CASSEATEGKDEQYF. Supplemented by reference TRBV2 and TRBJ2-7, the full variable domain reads EPEVTQTPSHQVTQMGQEVILRCVPISNHLYFYWYRQILGQKVEFLVSFYNNEISEKSEIFDDQFSVERPDGSNFTLKIRSTKLEDSAMYFCASSEATEGKDEQYFGPGTRLTVT.

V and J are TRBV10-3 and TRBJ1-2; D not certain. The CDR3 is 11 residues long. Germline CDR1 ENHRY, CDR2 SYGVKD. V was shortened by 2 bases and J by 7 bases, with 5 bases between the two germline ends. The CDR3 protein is CAISEEAGYTF. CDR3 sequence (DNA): TGTGCCATCAGTGAGGAGGCTGGCTACACCTTC.

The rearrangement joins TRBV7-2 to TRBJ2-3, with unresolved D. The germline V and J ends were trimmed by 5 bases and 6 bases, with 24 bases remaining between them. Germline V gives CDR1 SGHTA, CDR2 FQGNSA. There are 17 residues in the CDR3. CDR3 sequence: CASSPQELGVVLDTQYF. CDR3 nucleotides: TGTGCCAGCAGCCCTCAGGAGTTGGGTGTGGTATTGGATACGCAGTATTTT. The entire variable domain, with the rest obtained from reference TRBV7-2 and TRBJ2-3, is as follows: GAGVSQSPSNKVTEKGKDVELRCDPISGHTALYWYRQSLGQGLEFLIYFQGNSAPDKSGLPSDRFSAERTGGSVSTLTIQRTQQEDSAVYLCASSPQELGVVLDTQYFGPGTRLTVL.

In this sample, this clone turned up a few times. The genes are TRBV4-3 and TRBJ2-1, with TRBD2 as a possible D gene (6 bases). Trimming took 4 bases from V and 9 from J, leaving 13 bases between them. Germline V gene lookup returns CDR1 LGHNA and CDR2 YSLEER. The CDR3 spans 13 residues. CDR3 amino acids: CASSPRREVEQFF. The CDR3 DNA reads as TGCGCCAGCAGCCCCAGGCGGGAAGTTGAGCAGTTCTTC.

CDR3: CASSITRGSDTQYF. The CDR3 DNA reads as TGTGCCAGTAGTATCACGAGGGGCTCAGATACGCAGTATTTT. V gene TRBV19 combines with J gene TRBJ2-3; possibly TRBD1 or TRBD2 for D (5 bases each). The CDR3 length is 14 residues. The germline gives CDR1 LNHDA, CDR2 SQIVND (reference sequence). Trimming stripped 3 bases from V and 4 bases from J, with 11 bases between.